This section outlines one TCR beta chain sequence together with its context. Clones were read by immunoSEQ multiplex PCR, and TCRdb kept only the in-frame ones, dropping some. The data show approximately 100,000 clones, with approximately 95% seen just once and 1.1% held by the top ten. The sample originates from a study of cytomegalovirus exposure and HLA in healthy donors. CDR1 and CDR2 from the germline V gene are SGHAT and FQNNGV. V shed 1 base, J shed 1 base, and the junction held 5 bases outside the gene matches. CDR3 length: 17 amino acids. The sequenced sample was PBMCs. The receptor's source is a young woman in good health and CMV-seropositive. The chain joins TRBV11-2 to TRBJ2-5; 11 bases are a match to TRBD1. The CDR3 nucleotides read TGTGCCAGCAGCTTAGGGGGGACAGGGGGGCCCCAAGAGACCCAGTACTTC. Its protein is CASSLGGTGGPQETQYF. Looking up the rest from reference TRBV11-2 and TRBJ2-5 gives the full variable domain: EAGVAQSPRYKIIEKRQSVAFWCNPISGHATLYWYQQILGQGPKLLIQFQNNGVVDDSQLPKDRFSAERLKGVDSTLKIQPAKLEDSAVYLCASSLGGTGGPQETQYFGPGTRLLVL.